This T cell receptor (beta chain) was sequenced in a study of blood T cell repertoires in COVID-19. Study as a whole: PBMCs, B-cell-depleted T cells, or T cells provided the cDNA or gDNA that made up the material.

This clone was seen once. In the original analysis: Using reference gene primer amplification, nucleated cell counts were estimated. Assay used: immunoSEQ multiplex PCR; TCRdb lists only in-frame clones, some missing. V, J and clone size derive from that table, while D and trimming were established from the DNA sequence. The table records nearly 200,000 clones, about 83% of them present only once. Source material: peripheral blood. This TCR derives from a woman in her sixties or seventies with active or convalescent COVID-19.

The CDR3 spells CASSPASPSGRAGEFF. For the CDR3, the DNA is TGCGCCAGCAGCCCTGCATCACCTAGCGGGAGGGCCGGGGAGTTCTTC. The J gene is TRBJ2-1, the V gene TRBV4-1; TRBD2 matches at 12 bases. Germline V gene data show CDR1 as MGHRA and CDR2 as YSYEKL. V shed 4 bases and J 14 bases; nucleotides not matched to a gene: 15. CDR3 size: 16 residues.